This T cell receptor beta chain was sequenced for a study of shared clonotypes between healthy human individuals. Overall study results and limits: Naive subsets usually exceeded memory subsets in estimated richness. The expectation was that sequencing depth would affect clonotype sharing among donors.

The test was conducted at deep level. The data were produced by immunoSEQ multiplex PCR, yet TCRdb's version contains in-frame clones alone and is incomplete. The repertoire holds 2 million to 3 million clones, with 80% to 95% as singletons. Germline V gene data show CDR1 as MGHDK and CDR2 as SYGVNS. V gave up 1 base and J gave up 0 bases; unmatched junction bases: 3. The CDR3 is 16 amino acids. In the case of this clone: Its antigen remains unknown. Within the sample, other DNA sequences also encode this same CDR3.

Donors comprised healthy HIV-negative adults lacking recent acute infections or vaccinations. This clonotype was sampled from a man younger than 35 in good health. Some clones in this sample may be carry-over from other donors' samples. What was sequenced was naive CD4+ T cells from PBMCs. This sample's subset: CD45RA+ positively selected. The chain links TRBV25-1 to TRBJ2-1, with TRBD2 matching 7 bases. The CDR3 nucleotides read TGTGCCAGCAGTGAATCTGGCGGGAGCTCCTACAATGAGCAGTTCTTC. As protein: CASSESGGSSYNEQFF.